This TCR beta chain was sequenced during a study of cytomegalovirus exposure and HLA in healthy donors. Broader study findings: There were three CMV-associated chains whose specificity for CMV antigens was confirmed in vitro. Later on, a genetic analysis was performed. It linked a missense variant in DCLRE1C with V- and J-gene trimming of TCR beta. A list of 150 to 200 TCR beta chains associated with cytomegalovirus was given.

PCR involved 60 Vbeta and 13 Jbeta primers. Assay: immunoSEQ multiplex PCR; the TCRdb copy retains only in-frame clones and omits some. The data show 150,000 to 200,000 clones, with 80% seen just once and about 0.64% held by the top ten. Trimming cost V 2 bases and J 0 bases, with 17 bases left between them. Germline V gene sequence: CDR1 LGHNT, CDR2 FRNRAP. The CDR3 runs to 18 residues. All donors participated as healthy donors of bone marrow. Turning to this clone: Its antigen is still unknown.

The sequence derives from a boy aged 5 to 17 in good health and CMV-seronegative. The rearrangement joins TRBV12-5 to TRBJ2-4, with D possibly TRBD2 on 5 matching bases. Sequenced: PBMCs. The CDR3 DNA sequence: TGTGCTAGTGGTTTGATCACTGACCGACTACTAGCCAAAAACATTCAGTACTTC. This translates into CASGLITDRLLAKNIQYF.